The 16 T cell receptor beta chains reported below all come from one sample, sequenced in a study of PD-1 blockade in classical Hodgkin lymphoma. Profiling relied on immunoSEQ multiplex PCR, and the TCRdb table lists in-frame clones only, not all of them. In the table there are 15,000 to 20,000 clones, around 80% of which are singletons. Time point specified: cycle 4 day 1 (C4D1), after 6 weeks of nivolumab. Autologous stem cell transplantation was followed by relapse in every patient, and brentuximab vedotin exposure varied. Magnetic negative selection was used to purify CD4+ T cells from thawed PBMCs. Sequences were derived from CD4+ T cells from blood, sampled before the fourth cycle of nivolumab. Receptor source: a human donor with classical Hodgkin lymphoma.

This clone was recorded only once. The CDR3 DNA is TGTGCCAGCAGCTCTGGACAGGGACCATACACCTTC. This sequence encodes CASSSGQGPYTF. The chain links TRBV11-3 to TRBJ1-2; 8 bases are a match to TRBD1. Germline CDR1 and CDR2: SGHNT and YENEEA. Unmatched junction bases numbered 6, after V lost 4 bases and J lost 11 bases. CDR3 length: 12 amino acids.

This clone appeared a few times. This sequence joins TRBV5-6 and TRBJ2-1; D may be TRBD2 (5 bases). This CDR3 is 14 amino acids long. Between the trimmed V and J ends, which lost 4 bases and 3 bases, there was a span of 11 bases. Germline values: CDR1 SGHDT, CDR2 YYEEEE. The CDR3 bases are TGTGCCAGCAGCCTCCCCGGGGTCTACAATGAGCAGTTCTTC. Translated: CASSLPGVYNEQFF.

This clone occurred once. The V call is TRBV9, the J call TRBJ2-3; D call uncertain. V was shortened by 3 bases and J by 8 bases, with 7 bases between the two germline ends. Germline CDR1 and CDR2: SGDLS and YYNGEE. This CDR3 has 11 residues. CDR3 sequence (DNA): TGTGCCAGCAGCGCGCCGGGTACGCAGTATTTT. Protein sequence: CASSAPGTQYF.

V is TRBV7-6 and J is TRBJ2-1; weak D call: TRBD2 (5 bases). CDR1 is SGHVS and CDR2 is FNYEAQ in the germline V gene. CDR3 length equals 18 residues. The V gene lost 5 bases and the J gene lost 1 base, with 21 bases spanning the gap. The CDR3, as DNA: TGTGCCAGCAGCCCCCAGCCGCTGGCTAGCAGATCCTACAATGAGCAGTTCTTC. Amino acid sequence: CASSPQPLASRSYNEQFF.

This sequence joins TRBV6-5 and TRBJ1-1, with 10 bases identical to TRBD1. The CDR3 runs 15 residues. J was trimmed by 6 bases and V by 5 bases; bases with no gene match: 9. From germline, CDR1 is MNHEY and CDR2 SVGAGI. CDR3 nucleotide sequence: TGTGCCAGCAGTAAGGGACAGGGGATTCGCGCTGAAGCTTTCTTT. Translation gives CASSKGQGIRAEAFF.

This clone turned up a few times. The chain uses TRBV5-1 and TRBJ1-2; D is unresolved. The germline gives CDR1 SGHRS, CDR2 YFSETQ. V was clipped by 0 bases and J by 2 bases, with 5 bases between them. The CDR3 has 13 amino acids. The CDR3 here is CASSLGKNYGYTF. In nucleotides, the CDR3 is TGCGCCAGCAGCTTGGGGAAGAACTATGGCTACACCTTC.

The rearrangement links TRBV19 to TRBJ2-1; 7 bases are shared with TRBD1. CDR1 LNHDA and CDR2 SQIVND come from the germline V gene (reference sequence). The ends lost 3 bases at V and 5 bases at J; junction bases unmatched: 7. CDR3 length: 15 residues. As DNA, the CDR3 is TGTGCCAGTAGTATCAGAGGGGGCTGGAACAATGAGCAGTTCTTC. The encoded protein is CASSIRGGWNNEQFF.

The chain carries TRBV18 and TRBJ2-5; D is perhaps TRBD2 (5 bases). CDR1 is KGHSH, CDR2 LQKENI, per germline. This CDR3 is 13 amino acids long. The V and J ends lost 2 bases and 7 bases respectively, with 11 bases between them. CDR3 amino acids: CASSPEGTGTQYF. The CDR3 nucleotides read TGTGCCAGCTCACCAGAGGGTACCGGGACCCAGTACTTC.

The V and J genes are TRBV30 and TRBJ1-2; 7 nucleotides line up with TRBD1. Germline-derived CDR1 and CDR2 are GTSNPN and SVGIG (reference sequence). The CDR3 contains 15 residues. V trimming: 2 bases; J trimming: 12 bases; junction bases outside the gene matches: 18. In nucleotides, the CDR3 is TGTGCCTGGAGTCCTCTGGGGGAGGGGGCCAACCTCCACACCTTC. This sequence encodes CAWSPLGEGANLHTF.

This clone was counted once. V gene TRBV9 combines with J gene TRBJ2-3; a weak D match, TRBD2 (6 bases). Trimming stripped 0 bases from V and 3 bases from J, with 11 bases between. Germline V gene lookup returns CDR1 SGDLS and CDR2 YYNGEE. The length of the CDR3 is 15 residues. CDR3 loop: CASSVERLGTDTQYF. In DNA form, the CDR3 reads TGTGCCAGCAGCGTAGAACGACTAGGGACAGATACGCAGTATTTT.

This clone was seen a few times. J is TRBJ1-6 and V is TRBV15, with 7 bases matching TRBD1. The CDR3 spans 15 residues. V gave up 5 bases and J gave up 10 bases; unmatched junction bases: 11. Germline CDR1 reads LNHNV; CDR2 reads YYDKDF (reference sequence). The CDR3 loop is CATSPIPGGRSPLHF. CDR3 nucleotides: TGTGCCACCAGCCCTATTCCAGGGGGGAGGTCACCCCTCCACTTT.

This chain uses TRBV9 with TRBJ2-5; D gene unclear. With the DNA end fitting TRBJ2-7 better, the J assignment may be wrong. Germline CDR1 is SGDLS and CDR2 is YYNGEE. The CDR3 length is 14 residues. In nucleotides, the CDR3 is TGTGCCAGCAGCGTAGGGGTCGTAGCCGGCGAGCAGTACTTC. It translates to CASSVGVVAGEQYF.

The rearrangement joins TRBV30 to TRBJ2-7, with 10 bases aligning to TRBD2. Germline V gives CDR1 GTSNPN, CDR2 SVGIG (reference sequence). The V and J ends lost 0 bases and 6 bases, in that order; junction bases with no gene match: 8. The CDR3 runs to 15 residues. This chain's CDR3 is CAWSVPLVAGGEQYF. CDR3 bases: TGTGCCTGGAGTGTCCCCCTGGTAGCGGGAGGCGAGCAGTACTTC. Full variable domain (missing parts from reference TRBV30 and TRBJ2-7): SQTIHQWPATLVQPVGSPLSLECTVEGTSNPNLYWYRQAAGRGLQLLFYSVGIGQISSEVPQNLSASRPQDRQFILSSKKLLLSDSGFYLCAWSVPLVAGGEQYFGPGTRLTVT.

CDR3 protein: CASSQDRYVVQPQHF. The CDR3 coding sequence is TGCGCCAGCAGCCAAGATAGATACGTCGTACAGCCCCAGCATTTT. The chain joins TRBV4-1 to TRBJ1-5; D remains unclear. The CDR3 consists of 15 residues. Trimming removed 0 bases from V and 7 bases from J, with 13 bases in between. Germline V CDR1 and CDR2: MGHRA, YSYEKL.

This clone was seen more than once but under ten times. This chain joins TRBV18 and TRBJ2-2, with D perhaps matching TRBD1 (6 bases). Looked up from germline, CDR1 is KGHSH and CDR2 is LQKENI. The V end was cut by 2 bases, the J end by 6 bases, with 16 bases between. The CDR3 has 16 amino acids. Here the CDR3 DNA reads TGTGCCAGCTCACCAATGCAGGGGTTTCAGTCCGGGGAGCTGTTTTTT. It is translated as CASSPMQGFQSGELFF.

A single count supports this clone. The rearrangement joins TRBV6-1 to TRBJ2-1, with TRBD2 matching over 11 bases. The junction had 1 base not matched to a gene; V was cut back by 5 bases and J by 1 base. Germline CDR1 MNHNS, CDR2 SASEGT. This CDR3 comprises 15 residues. Here the CDR3 reads CASSSSGGSYNEQFF. In DNA, the CDR3 is TGTGCCAGCAGTTCTAGCGGGGGGTCCTACAATGAGCAGTTCTTC.